The next 26 T cell receptor beta chains were all read from a single sample in a study of CD8 T cells in Susac syndrome. An amount of RNA that ranged from roughly 0.5 to 1 ug was reverse transcribed with random hexamers. TCRdb used MiXCR to reprocess the immunoSEQ multiplex PCR reads, holding one entry per CDR3 protein. Of approximately 170,000 distinct CDR3 sequences in the sample, about 90% are singletons; the top ten hold 0.08%. Sequenced: CD4+ T cells from PBMCs. The receptors derive from a human donor in good health.

This clonotype was counted a single time. The CDR3 spells CASSQAPGVANTGELFF. For the CDR3, the DNA is TGTGCCAGCAGCCAAGCACCCGGAGTGGCGAACACCGGGGAGCTGTTTTTT. The V call is TRBV3-1, the J call TRBJ2-2, with D uncertain. The CDR3 length is 17 residues. Germline CDR1 LGHDT, CDR2 YNNKEL (reference sequence). Trimming shortened V by 1 base and J by 0 bases, and 12 bases separated the two germline ends.

This chain connects TRBV4-3 to TRBJ2-2; 10 bases line up with TRBD1. The germline V gene has CDR1 LGHNA and CDR2 YSLEER. V was pared by 4 bases and J by 1 base, with 3 bases of the junction left unmatched. The CDR3 has 16 residues. The DNA of the CDR3 is TGCGCCAGCAGCCTACGGACAGGGGGGAACACCGGGGAGCTGTTTTTT. Amino acids: CASSLRTGGNTGELFF.

The chain joins TRBV6-2 or TRBV6-3 to TRBJ2-3; D is unclear. V lost 6 bases, J lost 7 bases, and 8 bases lay in between. This CDR3 has 11 amino acids. The germline V gene has CDR1 MNHEY and CDR2 SVGEGT. The CDR3 sequence: CASSPGNTQYF. The CDR3 nucleotides read TGTGCCAGCAGCCCCGGAAATACGCAGTATTTT.

V is TRBV2 and J is TRBJ2-3; D unclear. Per the germline V gene, CDR1 is SNHLY and CDR2 is FYNNEI. V lost 4 bases, J lost 0 bases, and 11 bases lay in between. This CDR3 region has 15 residues. The CDR3 reads CASSAPVTSTDTQYF. CDR3 nucleotides: TGTGCCAGCAGTGCCCCGGTGACCAGCACAGATACGCAGTATTTT. The complete variable domain, with remaining parts taken from reference TRBV2 and TRBJ2-3, reads EPEVTQTPSHQVTQMGQEVILRCVPISNHLYFYWYRQILGQKVEFLVSFYNNEISEKSEIFDDQFSVERPDGSNFTLKIRSTKLEDSAMYFCASSAPVTSTDTQYFGPGTRLTVL.

V and J are TRBV20-1 and TRBJ1-1, with TRBD1 matching over 7 bases. Germline V gene data show CDR1 as DFQATT and CDR2 as SNEGSKA (reference sequence). V dropped 5 bases and J dropped 5; count of bases not matched to a gene: 5. The CDR3 length is 12 residues. The CDR3 spells CSAPGGWTEAFF. The CDR3 region has the DNA TGCAGTGCTCCAGGGGGGTGGACTGAAGCTTTCTTT.

The V call is TRBV5-4, the J call TRBJ1-2; D is possibly TRBD1 (5 bases). Per the germline V gene, CDR1 is SGHNT and CDR2 is YYREEE (reference sequence). The CDR3 covers 12 residues. V was trimmed by 4 bases and J by 8 bases, leaving 12 bases between them. CDR3 bases: TGTGCCAGCAGCCCACCCCAGGGAGGCTACACCTTC. Translating it yields CASSPPQGGYTF.

This rearrangement joins TRBV6-5 to TRBJ2-2, with D unclear. The CDR3 spans 15 residues. Trimming took 5 bases from V and 4 from J, leaving 14 bases between them. Germline values: CDR1 MNHEY, CDR2 SVGAGI. CDR3 sequence (DNA): TGTGCCAGCAGTCCCGGCAGGCGCATCACCGGGGAGCTGTTTTTT. Translation gives CASSPGRRITGELFF.

The V gene is TRBV28, the J gene TRBJ2-7; no clear D gene. In germline, CDR1 is MDHEN, CDR2 SYDVKM. This CDR3 contains 16 residues. Trimming stripped 1 base from V and 2 bases from J, with 15 bases between. CDR3 nucleotides: TGTGCCAGCAGTTTATTAGTTTTGGGAAAACCCTACGAGCAGTACTTC. Translating gives CASSLLVLGKPYEQYF.

This chain joins TRBV6-2 or TRBV6-3 and TRBJ1-1; D may be TRBD1 (6 bases). CDR3 length: 12 residues. The V gene's germline CDR1 is MNHEY and CDR2 SVGEGT. Trimming removed 2 bases from V and 9 bases from J, with 10 bases in between. Here the CDR3 DNA reads TGTGCCAGCAGTTACAAGGACAGCCAAGCTTTCTTT. This gives the protein CASSYKDSQAFF.

V usage is TRBV9 and J usage is TRBJ1-1; maybe TRBD1 (6 bases). The CDR3 runs to 14 residues. The germline CDR1 and CDR2 sequences are SGDLS and YYNGEE. V was cut by 3 bases and J by 9 bases, with 18 bases left in between. DNA of the CDR3: TGTGCCAGCAGCGAGGCTCCAGGGGAGGGAAAAGCTTTCTTT. Translated: CASSEAPGEGKAFF.

The chain recombines TRBV28 with TRBJ1-2, with TRBD1 matching over 10 bases. The CDR3 totals 15 residues. V lost 8 bases, J lost 6 bases, and 12 bases stayed unmatched. Germline lookup yields CDR1 MDHEN and CDR2 SYDVKM. The CDR3 coding sequence is TGTGCCAGCTCCCTCGACAGGGGGCGAATTCATGGCTACACCTTC. Translation gives CASSLDRGRIHGYTF.

CDR3 sequence (DNA): TGTGCCAGCAGTGCGTGGGGCGCTGGGGCCAACGTCCTGACTTTC. It codes for CASSAWGAGANVLTF. The chain is built from TRBV2 and TRBJ2-6; D might be TRBD1 (5 bases). CDR1 and CDR2 from the germline V gene are SNHLY and FYNNEI. This CDR3 comprises 15 residues. V was clipped by 4 bases and J by 2 bases, with 9 bases between them.

This chain uses TRBV14 with TRBJ1-3; D gene uncertain. CDR1 is SGHDN, CDR2 FVKESK, per germline. This CDR3 contains 14 residues. V was trimmed by 3 bases and J by 9 bases, leaving 15 bases between them. CDR3 protein: CASSQRSALSTIYF. The CDR3, as DNA: TGTGCCAGCAGCCAGAGATCGGCCCTCTCCACCATATATTTT.

The J gene is TRBJ1-6, the V gene TRBV9; no reliable D call. The CDR3 contains 16 residues. Germline assignment: CDR1 SGDLS and CDR2 YYNGEE. V was clipped by 3 bases and J by 0 bases, with 10 bases between them. CDR3 loop: CASSARGNSYNSPLHF. The CDR3 DNA follows: TGTGCCAGCAGCGCTCGTGGTAACTCCTATAATTCACCCCTCCACTTT.

The chain is built from TRBV28 and TRBJ1-1, with a tentative D call TRBD1 (6 bases). Between the trimmed V and J ends, which lost 1 base and 1 base, there was a span of 10 bases. This CDR3 contains 15 residues. Germline lookup yields CDR1 MDHEN and CDR2 SYDVKM. The CDR3 DNA reads TGTGCCAGCAGTTTATCAGGGGCTGGGAACACTGAAGCTTTCTTT. This gives the protein CASSLSGAGNTEAFF.

The chain employs TRBV28 and TRBJ1-5; D gene ambiguous. From germline, CDR1 is MDHEN and CDR2 SYDVKM. V shed 6 bases and J shed 4 bases, with 10 bases lying between them. This CDR3 comprises 13 residues. Here the CDR3 DNA reads TGTGCCAGCAGCGTAGATAGAAATCAGCCCCAGCATTTT. It encodes CASSVDRNQPQHF.

This rearrangement joins TRBV9 to TRBJ2-3; TRBD2 agrees at 10 bases. V trimming: 4 bases; J trimming: 6 bases; junction bases outside the gene matches: 11. The CDR3 loop spans 16 amino acids. The germline CDR1 and CDR2 sequences are SGDLS and YYNGEE. The CDR3 nucleotides read TGTGCCAGCAGCATACGAGCGGGGGGGCGGACCGATACGCAGTATTTT. It translates to CASSIRAGGRTDTQYF.

The rearrangement links TRBV4-3 to TRBJ1-1, with D uncertain. Per germline, CDR1 LGHNA and CDR2 YSLEER. V was shortened by 3 bases and J by 2 bases, with 13 bases between the two germline ends. The CDR3 length is 15 residues. The CDR3 spells CASSHLQQRNTEAFF. The CDR3 bases are TGCGCCAGCAGCCACCTCCAACAACGAAACACTGAAGCTTTCTTT.

This chain joins TRBV7-2 and TRBJ2-3, with D perhaps TRBD2 (5 bases). Germline-derived CDR1 and CDR2 are SGHTA and FQGNSA. Trimming shortened V by 1 base and J by 1 base, and 9 bases separated the two germline ends. The CDR3 consists of 15 residues. In DNA form, the CDR3 reads TGTGCCAGCAGCTTAGGGCGGGCGGGCACAGATACGCAGTATTTT. Residues: CASSLGRAGTDTQYF.

The chain uses TRBV6-4 and TRBJ2-7; TRBD1 or TRBD2 may be the D gene (5 bases each). The CDR3 sequence is 15 residues long. Germline loops: CDR1 MRHNA, CDR2 SNTAGT. Trimming took 0 bases from V and 4 from J, leaving 13 bases between them. The CDR3 sequence: CASSDSGTWDYEQYF. The CDR3 nucleotides are TGTGCCAGCAGTGACTCGGGGACGTGGGATTACGAGCAGTACTTC.

The rearrangement links TRBV7-9 to TRBJ1-1; 8 nucleotides match TRBD1. The CDR3 spans 14 residues. V lost 7 bases to trimming and J lost 6 bases; unmatched junction nucleotides: 10. The germline V gene encodes CDR1 SEHNR and CDR2 FQNEAQ (reference sequence). The CDR3 DNA follows: TGTGCCAGCATCCCTACAGGGGGACATGCTGAAGCTTTCTTT. It is translated as CASIPTGGHAEAFF. Full variable domain (rest looked up from reference TRBV7-9 and TRBJ1-1): DTGVSQNPRHKITKRGQNVTFRCDPISEHNRLYWYRQTLGQGPEFLTYFQNEAQLEKSRLLSDRFSAERPKGSFSTLEIQRTEQGDSAMYLCASIPTGGHAEAFFGQGTRLTVV.

CDR3: CSAVIGNSNQPQHF. CDR3 sequence (DNA): TGCAGTGCTGTGATTGGGAATAGCAATCAGCCCCAGCATTTT. The chain carries TRBV20-1 and TRBJ1-5, with D unresolved. Per germline, CDR1 DFQATT and CDR2 SNEGSKA (reference sequence). CDR3 size: 14 residues. Trimming stripped 5 bases from V and 0 bases from J, with 11 bases between.

This clonotype was seen more than once but under ten times. The chain carries TRBV12-3 or TRBV12-4 and TRBJ2-3, with no clear D. The CDR3 loop spans 12 amino acids. Trimming left V 3 bases short and J 0 bases short, with 1 base between. DNA of the CDR3: TGTGCCAGCAGTTTGAGCACAGATACGCAGTATTTT. Its translation: CASSLSTDTQYF.

This chain joins TRBV5-1 and TRBJ2-5; no clear D. V was pared by 3 bases and J by 5 bases, with 14 bases between. CDR1 is SGHRS, CDR2 YFSETQ, per germline. The CDR3 has 14 residues. The CDR3 sequence is CASSSLLGAETQYF. The DNA of the CDR3 is TGCGCCAGCAGCTCCCTCCTTGGAGCGGAGACCCAGTACTTC.

J is TRBJ2-1 and V is TRBV27; 7 nucleotides line up with TRBD2. The germline CDR1 and CDR2 sequences are MNHEY and SMNVEV (reference sequence). V gave up 4 bases and J gave up 1 base; unmatched junction bases: 7. The CDR3 is 16 residues long. The CDR3 nucleotides read TGTGCCAGCAGTTCCCTGAGGGGAGGGTCCTACAATGAGCAGTTCTTC. As protein: CASSSLRGGSYNEQFF.

The V and J genes are TRBV5-1 and TRBJ2-5; D unclear. The CDR3 has 14 residues. The germline V and J ends were trimmed by 0 bases and 5 bases, with 11 bases remaining between them. The germline V gene has CDR1 SGHRS and CDR2 YFSETQ. The CDR3 region has the DNA TGCGCCAGCAGCTTGGGCGCCTCCGGGGAGACCCAGTACTTC. This codes for CASSLGASGETQYF.